Presented here are 26 T cell receptor beta chains from one specimen sequenced in a study of T cells in Graves' hyperthyroidism and ophthalmopathy. Using RNA transcripts as the source, TCR beta CDR3 regions were amplified. The HTBI primer set served for first-round RT-PCR of the TCR CDR3. MiXCR, run by TCRdb on the multiplex PCR reads, gives a single entry per CDR3 protein. The table lists about 690,000 distinct CDR3 sequences, roughly a sixth of them singletons, with around 15% in the top ten. The specimen sequenced was blood. The receptors derive from a man aged 50-60 years with Graves' hyperthyroidism.

Regarding this clonotype: The CDR3 does not end in the conserved phenylalanine or tryptophan, so this is likely a read error. The V and J genes are TRBV7-9 and TRBJ1-1; unclear D gene. This CDR3 spans 13 amino acids. V lost 2 bases to trimming and J lost 3 bases, with 7 bases between them. CDR1 and CDR2 (germline): SEHNR, FQNEAQ (reference sequence). In DNA form, the CDR3 reads TGTGCCAGCAGCTTAAGAGGGTACACTGAAGCTTTCTCT. Its protein is CASSLRGYTEAFS.

Worth noting for this clonotype: A much larger clone sits a single nucleotide away, making a read error possible. The chain carries TRBV28 and TRBJ1-1, with 7 bases aligning to TRBD1. In germline, CDR1 is MDHEN, CDR2 SYDVKM. The CDR3 is made up of 14 amino acids. V lost 7 bases to trimming and J lost 4 bases; unmatched junction nucleotides: 9. The CDR3 DNA reads as TGTGCCAGCAAGTGGGGGAAGGGGGCCACTGAAGCTTTCTTT. Amino acids: CASKWGKGATEAFF.

This clonotype has only a few counts. V gene TRBV3-1 combines with J gene TRBJ2-4; perhaps TRBD1 as D (6 bases). Trimming shortened V by 0 bases and J by 0 bases, and 9 bases separated the two germline ends. The germline CDR1 and CDR2 sequences are LGHDT and YNNKEL (reference sequence). This CDR3 contains 16 residues. The CDR3 reads CASSQENRVAKNIQYF. The CDR3 DNA sequence: TGTGCCAGCAGCCAAGAAAACAGGGTAGCCAAAAACATTCAGTACTTC.

With regard to this clonotype: Its ends do not fully match the called genes, so a read error is possible. The genes are TRBV7-2 and TRBJ2-3; D call uncertain. Germline V gene lookup returns CDR1 SGHTA and CDR2 FQGNSA. The CDR3 totals 14 residues. CDR3 region: CASSLGSRTDTRYF. CDR3 nucleotides: TGTGCCAGCAGCTTAGGGTCTCGCACAGATACGCGGTATTTT.

This clonotype was found many times. The chain couples TRBV5-1 to TRBJ1-1; D possibly corresponds to TRBD1 (6 bases). The CDR3 is 14 residues long. V lost 5 bases to trimming and J lost 3 bases, with 14 bases between them. CDR1 and CDR2 (germline): SGHRS, YFSETQ. The CDR3 protein is CASSSGGQDTEAFF. The CDR3 coding sequence is TGCGCCAGCAGTTCGGGGGGCCAGGACACTGAAGCTTTCTTT.

At least ten counts were recorded for this clonotype. The genes are TRBV30 and TRBJ2-5; possible D gene TRBD1, 6 bases. V was trimmed by 3 bases and J by 0 bases, leaving 11 bases between them. The germline gives CDR1 GTSNPN, CDR2 SVGIG (reference sequence). The CDR3 length is 14 residues. In nucleotides, the CDR3 is TGTGCCTGGAGAGAACAGGGCAACCAAGAGACCCAGTACTTC. Amino acid sequence: CAWREQGNQETQYF.

In nucleotides, the CDR3 is TGCAGTGCCCGAGGAATGGGGGCCGATGAGCAGTTCTTC. Residues: CSARGMGADEQFF. This chain links TRBV20-1 with TRBJ2-1; the D gene is possibly TRBD1 (6 bases). The germline CDR1 and CDR2 sequences are DFQATT and SNEGSKA (reference sequence). The CDR3 consists of 13 residues. V gave up 6 bases and J gave up 8 bases, with 17 bases separating them.

To note about this clonotype: A much larger clone lies one base from this, so it may be a read error. This chain joins TRBV7-2 and TRBJ2-1; TRBD1 is a possible D gene (5 bases). This CDR3 is built from 13 residues. Germline CDR1 SGHTA, CDR2 FQGNSA. The CDR3 DNA reads as TGTCCCAGCGTGGGGCAATCAGGTGGTGAGCAGTTCTTC. Protein sequence: CPSVGQSGGEQFF.

This clonotype came up many times. This chain joins TRBV7-9 and TRBJ1-4; D is unresolved. Germline CDR1 SEHNR, CDR2 FQNEAQ (reference sequence). V dropped 0 bases and J dropped 0 bases, with 5 bases sitting between them. This CDR3 has 15 residues. Here the CDR3 DNA reads TGTGCCAGCAGCTTAGCATCGGCAACTAATGAAAAACTGTTTTTT. Translating gives CASSLASATNEKLFF.

The table lists this clonotype with a few counts. This sequence joins TRBV25-1 and TRBJ2-3; D perhaps matches TRBD2 (6 bases). The V and J ends lost 8 bases and 4 bases respectively, with 31 bases between them. This CDR3 has 19 amino acids. Germline lookup yields CDR1 MGHDK and CDR2 SYGVNS. CDR3 in amino acids: CASLLEEAGPRHMPDTQYF. The CDR3 coding sequence is TGTGCCAGCCTCTTGGAGGAGGCGGGACCACGCCACATGCCAGATACGCAGTATTTT. The full variable domain, its missing parts supplied by reference TRBV25-1 and TRBJ2-3, is EADIYQTPRYLVIGTGKKITLECSQTMGHDKMYWYQQDPGMELHLIHYSYGVNSTEKGDLSSESTVSRIRTEHFPLTLESARPSHTSQYLCASLLEEAGPRHMPDTQYFGPGTRLTVL.

This clonotype was observed a few times. Given a much more abundant clone one base away, this may be a read error. The chain employs TRBV2 and TRBJ2-3; D is undetermined. Germline V CDR1 and CDR2: SNHLY, FYNNEI. The CDR3 spans 14 residues. With 8 bases removed from V and 3 bases from J, the gap between germline ends came to 15 bases. The CDR3 coding sequence is TGTGCCAGCGGTTGGGCTACAGAGACAGATACGCAGTATTTT. Translation: CASGWATETDTQYF.

The V gene is TRBV5-1, the J gene TRBJ2-5, with a tentative D call TRBD2 (5 bases). CDR1 and CDR2 from the germline V gene are SGHRS and YFSETQ. With 0 bases removed from V and 5 bases from J, the gap between germline ends came to 11 bases. The length of the CDR3 is 14 residues. CDR3 bases: TGCGCCAGCAGCTTGGATCCTACGGGGGAGACCCAGTACTTC. It codes for CASSLDPTGETQYF.

This clonotype was seen many times. The rearrangement uses TRBV12-3 or TRBV12-4 and TRBJ2-3, with D perhaps TRBD1 (6 bases). CDR3 length: 14 amino acids. Trimming took off 7 bases at V and 0 bases at J, with 11 bases between the two ends. CDR3 bases: TGTGCCAGCAAATTCGGACAGAGCACAGATACGCAGTATTTT. Its translation is CASKFGQSTDTQYF.

In the case of this clonotype: The CDR3 does not close with the conserved phenylalanine or tryptophan, likely indicating a read error. V and J are TRBV9 and TRBJ2-1, with 8 bases identical to TRBD2. CDR3 length: 15 residues. The V gene's germline CDR1 is SGDLS and CDR2 YYNGEE. The junction had 4 bases not matched to a gene; V was cut back by 0 bases and J by 5 bases. For the CDR3, the DNA is TGTGCCAGCAGCGTAGGGGGACTAGAGGACAATGAGCAGTTCTCC. Translation gives CASSVGGLEDNEQFS.

This clonotype was seen a few times. A much larger clone lies a single base off, so this may be a read error. This sequence joins TRBV12-3 or TRBV12-4 and TRBJ1-2; D not certain. There are 15 residues in the CDR3. Between the trimmed V and J ends, which lost 7 bases and 4 bases, there was a span of 19 bases. CDR3 sequence (DNA): TGTGCCAGCATAAGCCAGAAGTCCCGCTTCTATGGCTACACCTTC. It specifies CASISQKSRFYGYTF.

This clonotype was picked up many times. V is TRBV12-3 or TRBV12-4 and J is TRBJ2-2, with 7 bases lining up with TRBD1. V shed 7 bases and J 3 bases; nucleotides not matched to a gene: 8. This CDR3 comprises 15 residues. The CDR3: CASITGASDTGELFF. In nucleotides, the CDR3 is TGTGCCAGCATCACAGGGGCCTCGGACACCGGGGAGCTGTTTTTT.

The rearrangement links TRBV6-1 to TRBJ2-2, with 7 bases identical to TRBD2. Germline V gives CDR1 MNHNS, CDR2 SASEGT. CDR3 length: 15 residues. Trimming at V came to 6 bases and at J to 7 bases, leaving 11 bases not matched to a gene. The CDR3 DNA is TGTGCCAGCAGCTCACCGCTTAGCGGGTTCGGGGAGCTGTTTTTT. This encodes CASSSPLSGFGELFF.

Many counts were recorded for this clonotype. The rearrangement joins TRBV27 to TRBJ2-4; the D gene is possibly TRBD2 (7 bases). CDR3 length: 14 amino acids. V was trimmed by 4 bases and J by 5 bases, leaving 12 bases between them. Germline V gene lookup returns CDR1 MNHEY and CDR2 SMNVEV (reference sequence). This CDR3 reads CASSSGGRENIQYF. The CDR3 nucleotides read TGTGCCAGCAGTTCGGGGGGCCGGGAAAACATTCAGTACTTC.

This clonotype was seen ten or more times. The chain combines TRBV28 with TRBJ1-2; maybe TRBD1 (6 bases). Germline CDR1 and CDR2: MDHEN and SYDVKM. This CDR3 is 14 amino acids long. V dropped 5 bases and J dropped 9 bases, with 19 bases sitting between them. The CDR3 DNA is TGTGCCAGCAGTAACGAATGGGGGGCCAGAAGCTACACCTTC. Residues: CASSNEWGARSYTF.

Ten or more counts support this clonotype. This chain connects TRBV2 to TRBJ1-5; 7 nucleotides line up with TRBD1. The CDR3 runs to 15 residues. Looked up from germline, CDR1 is SNHLY and CDR2 is FYNNEI. The V segment lost 0 bases and the J segment 6 bases; nucleotides outside the gene matches: 5. CDR3 nucleotide sequence: TGTGCCAGCAGTGAAGCTGGAGGGGGCGGTCAGCCCCAGCATTTT. Translation: CASSEAGGGGQPQHF.

This clonotype showed up just a few times. The rearrangement links TRBV7-9 to TRBJ1-1; D not certain. CDR3 size: 11 residues. Germline CDR1 and CDR2: SEHNR and FQNEAQ (reference sequence). The V end was cut by 0 bases, the J end by 10 bases, with 6 bases between. The CDR3 loop reads CASSLALGAFF. The CDR3 nucleotides read TGTGCCAGCAGCTTAGCTTTAGGAGCTTTCTTT. The whole variable domain, filled in from reference TRBV7-9 and TRBJ1-1, reads DTGVSQNPRHKITKRGQNVTFRCDPISEHNRLYWYRQTLGQGPEFLTYFQNEAQLEKSRLLSDRFSAERPKGSFSTLEIQRTEQGDSAMYLCASSLALGAFFGQGTRLTVV.

This clonotype has a count of ten or more. The V gene is TRBV7-6, the J gene TRBJ2-5, with 12 bases fitting TRBD2. This CDR3 region has 16 residues. Germline loops: CDR1 SGHVS, CDR2 FNYEAQ. With 5 bases clipped from V and 2 bases from J, the junction kept 6 bases outside the gene matches. The CDR3 spells CASSPRLAGDQETQYF. In DNA, the CDR3 is TGTGCCAGCAGCCCAAGACTAGCGGGAGATCAAGAGACCCAGTACTTC.

This clonotype was seen a handful of times. The rearrangement uses TRBV9 and TRBJ1-4; D unresolved. The CDR3 covers 16 residues. CDR1 and CDR2 from the germline V gene are SGDLS and YYNGEE. Deletions cut 3 bases from V and 0 bases from J, with 12 bases between. The CDR3 DNA reads TGTGCCAGCAGCGCCTCCGACGGTGCAACTAATGAAAAACTGTTTTTT. Its protein product is CASSASDGATNEKLFF. Variable domain in full (rest from reference TRBV9 and TRBJ1-4): DSGVTQTPKHLITATGQRVTLRCSPRSGDLSVYWYQQSLDQGLQFLIQYYNGEERAKGNILERFSAQQFPDLHSELNLSSLELGDSALYFCASSASDGATNEKLFFGSGTQLSVL.

The rearrangement joins TRBV11-2 to TRBJ2-3, with D perhaps given as TRBD1 or TRBD2 (7 bases each). The V gene's germline CDR1 is SGHAT and CDR2 FQNNGV. This CDR3 is 16 amino acids long. V was pared by 5 bases and J by 3 bases, with 18 bases between. The CDR3 region has the DNA TGTGCCAGCAGCCCAGGGGGGGGAGGGCCAACAGATACGCAGTATTTT. As protein: CASSPGGGGPTDTQYF.

Many counts were recorded for this clonotype. V gene TRBV9 combines with J gene TRBJ2-7; TRBD1 matches at 12 bases. The germline V gene has CDR1 SGDLS and CDR2 YYNGEE. CDR3 size: 16 residues. V lost 3 bases to trimming and J lost 4 bases; unmatched junction nucleotides: 8. CDR3: CASSAIGTGGRYEQYF. CDR3 nucleotide sequence: TGTGCCAGCAGCGCTATCGGGACAGGGGGCCGGTACGAGCAGTACTTC.

The V call is TRBV7-9, the J call TRBJ2-7; possibly TRBD1 or TRBD2 for D (5 bases each). The CDR3 is 14 amino acids. Trimming took 5 bases from V and 4 from J, leaving 15 bases between them. Germline V gene sequence: CDR1 SEHNR, CDR2 FQNEAQ (reference sequence). Here the CDR3 reads CASSGTDLTYEQYF. The CDR3 bases are TGTGCCAGCAGCGGGACCGACTTAACTTACGAGCAGTACTTC.